This TCR beta chain was sequenced for a study of molecular identifiers for immune sequencing clone quantification. On the study more broadly: Four portions were sequenced after RNA from about 20,000 or 100,000 naive CD8 cells was split five ways in replicates.

Each library that profiled naive CD8 cells came from approximately 20,000 to 1,000,000 sorted cells with 10%, 30% or 50% RNA. Making the bulk TCR libraries relied on previously described methods and listed TCR primers. MiXCR, run by TCRdb on the PCR reads, gives a single entry per CDR3 protein. The sample comprises nearly 650,000 distinct CDR3 sequences, 25% of which are singletons, and about 0.8% rests with the top ten. This CDR3 has 15 amino acids. The V and J ends lost 1 base and 2 bases respectively, with 12 bases between them. Germline V lookup: CDR1 LGHNA, CDR2 YSLEER. What was sequenced was naive CD8+ T cells from blood, with Jurkat cell RNA spiked in. This sample's subset: FACS-sorted CD8+CD4-CCR7+CD45RA+ naive T cells. The TCR sequence derives from a human donor in good health. Some libraries in this study had Jurkat cell RNA spiked in. The V call is TRBV4-3, the J call TRBJ2-7, with D possibly TRBD2 on 5 matching bases. The CDR3 is CASSQGRGFPYEQYF. CDR3 DNA sequence: TGCGCCAGCAGCCAAGGTCGAGGGTTTCCCTACGAGCAGTACTTC.